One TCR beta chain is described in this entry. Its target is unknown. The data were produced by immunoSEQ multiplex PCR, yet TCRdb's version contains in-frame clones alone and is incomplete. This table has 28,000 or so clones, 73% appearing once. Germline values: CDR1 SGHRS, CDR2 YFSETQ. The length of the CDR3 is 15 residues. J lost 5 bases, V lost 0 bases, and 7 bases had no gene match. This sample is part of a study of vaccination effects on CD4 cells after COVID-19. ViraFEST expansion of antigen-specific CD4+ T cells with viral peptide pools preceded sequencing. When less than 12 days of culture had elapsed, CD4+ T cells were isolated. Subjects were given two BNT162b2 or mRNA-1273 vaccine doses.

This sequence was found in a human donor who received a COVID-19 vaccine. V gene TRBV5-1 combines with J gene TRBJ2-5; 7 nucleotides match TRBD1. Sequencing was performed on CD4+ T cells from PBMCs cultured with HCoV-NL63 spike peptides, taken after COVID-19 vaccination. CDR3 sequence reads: CASSLGTGAVETQYF. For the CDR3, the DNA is TGCGCCAGCAGCTTGGGTACAGGGGCGGTGGAGACCCAGTACTTC.